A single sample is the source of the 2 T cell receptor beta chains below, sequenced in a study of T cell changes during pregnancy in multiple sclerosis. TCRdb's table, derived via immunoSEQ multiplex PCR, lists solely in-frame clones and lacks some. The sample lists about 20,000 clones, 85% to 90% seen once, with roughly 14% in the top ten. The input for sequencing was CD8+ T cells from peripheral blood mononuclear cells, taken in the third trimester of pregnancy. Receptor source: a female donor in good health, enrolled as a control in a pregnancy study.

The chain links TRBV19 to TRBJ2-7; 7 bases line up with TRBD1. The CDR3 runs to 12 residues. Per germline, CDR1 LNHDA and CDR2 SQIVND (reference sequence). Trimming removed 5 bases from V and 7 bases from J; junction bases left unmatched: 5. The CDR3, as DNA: TGTGCCAGTAGTCCCTCAGGGGGTGAGCAGTACTTC. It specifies CASSPSGGEQYF.

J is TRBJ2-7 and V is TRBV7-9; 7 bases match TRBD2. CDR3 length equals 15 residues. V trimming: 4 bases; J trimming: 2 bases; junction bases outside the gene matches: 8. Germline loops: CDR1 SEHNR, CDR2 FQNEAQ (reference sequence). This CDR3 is CASSSSSGSPYEQYF. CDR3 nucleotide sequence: TGTGCCAGCAGCTCATCTAGCGGAAGCCCCTACGAGCAGTACTTC. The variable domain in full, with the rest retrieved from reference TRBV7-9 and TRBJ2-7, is DTGVSQNPRHKITKRGQNVTFRCDPISEHNRLYWYRQTLGQGPEFLTYFQNEAQLEKSRLLSDRFSAERPKGSFSTLEIQRTEQGDSAMYLCASSSSSGSPYEQYFGPGTRLTVT.